Following are 8 T cell receptor beta chains from one sample sequenced in a study of Ad26.COV2.S vaccination and SARS-CoV-2 variants. Sample treatment: 15 to 20 received Ad26.COV2.S at low or high dose, single or two shots; about 5 received placebo; per-sample allocation not given. Sampling was done on day 63 after the first vaccine or placebo injection. Data came from immunoSEQ multiplex PCR; TCRdb stores just in-frame clones and leaves some out. This sample carries about 440,000 clones, roughly 85% of them seen once, and the ten largest clones take 9.5% to 15%. This specimen consisted of peripheral blood, obtained in a trial of Ad26.COV2.S vaccine versus placebo. The receptors derive from a person aged 18-60 years who received the Ad26.COV2.S COVID-19 vaccine or a placebo.

The chain employs TRBV11-2 and TRBJ2-7; 8 nucleotides match TRBD2. Germline loops: CDR1 SGHAT, CDR2 FQNNGV. This CDR3 comprises 15 residues. Unmatched junction bases numbered 5, after V lost 1 base and J lost 3 bases. CDR3 amino acids: CASSLVGGRYYEQYF. In DNA, the CDR3 is TGTGCCAGCAGCTTAGTCGGCGGGAGGTACTACGAGCAGTACTTC.

This clone came up once. V gene TRBV6-5 combines with J gene TRBJ1-1, with D unresolved. The V gene's germline CDR1 is MNHEY and CDR2 SVGAGI. CDR3 length: 15 amino acids. The V gene lost 2 bases and the J gene lost 1 base, with 11 bases spanning the gap. In nucleotides, the CDR3 is TGTGCCAGCAGTTACGGAGGCCCCCCGAACACTGAAGCTTTCTTT. Translated, it gives CASSYGGPPNTEAFF.

The chain recombines TRBV3-1 (or the pseudogene TRBV3-2) with TRBJ2-3; 10 positions agree with TRBD2. Germline V gives CDR1 LGHDT, CDR2 YNNKEL (reference sequence). CDR3 size: 24 residues. With V trimmed by 2 bases and J by 0 bases, 26 bases remained unmatched. CDR3 bases: TGTGCCAGCAGCCAAACCCCGCTACTAGCGGGACATATAACGAGGATAACTAGCACAGATACGCAGTATTTT. Translated, it gives CASSQTPLLAGHITRITSTDTQYF.

The chain employs TRBV7-2 and TRBJ1-1, with D perhaps matching TRBD1 (5 bases). The germline V and J ends were trimmed by 1 base and 2 bases, with 11 bases remaining between them. This CDR3 is built from 15 residues. Per germline, CDR1 SGHTA and CDR2 FQGNSA. The CDR3: CASSLVTGGNTEAFF. The CDR3 nucleotides read TGTGCCAGCAGCTTAGTAACCGGGGGTAACACTGAAGCTTTCTTT.

The CDR3 spells CASSLRASGRTNEQFF. The CDR3 nucleotides read TGCGCCAGCAGCTTGAGGGCTAGCGGGAGAACGAATGAGCAGTTCTTC. The chain couples TRBV5-1 to TRBJ2-1; TRBD2 aligns across 10 bases. The V gene end was trimmed by 1 base and the J gene end by 7 bases; junction bases not matched to a gene: 8. CDR3 length: 16 residues. The germline V gene encodes CDR1 SGHRS and CDR2 YFSETQ.

This rearrangement joins TRBV30 to TRBJ2-7, with D possibly being TRBD2 (7 bases). Per the germline V gene, CDR1 is GTSNPN and CDR2 is SVGIG (reference sequence). Trimming cost V 1 base and J 3 bases, with 16 bases left between them. The length of the CDR3 is 15 residues. The CDR3 is CAWSGGQGTIYEQYF. DNA of the CDR3: TGTGCCTGGAGTGGGGGTCAGGGGACTATCTACGAGCAGTACTTC.

The chain employs TRBV29-1 and TRBJ2-7; no definite D call. This CDR3 spans 11 amino acids. The V gene lost 2 bases and the J gene lost 3 bases, with 5 bases spanning the gap. In germline, CDR1 is SQVTM, CDR2 ANQGSEA. The CDR3 DNA follows: TGCAGCGTTGAAAATGGCTACGAGCAGTACTTC. The encoded protein is CSVENGYEQYF.

The genes are TRBV7-3 and TRBJ2-2; D is possibly TRBD2 (6 bases). The germline gives CDR1 SGHTA, CDR2 FQGTGA. Trimming shortened V by 1 base and J by 5 bases, and 14 bases separated the two germline ends. This CDR3 is built from 16 residues. CDR3 DNA: TGTGCCAGCAGCTTAAATCGGCAGGGAGGAACCGGGGAGCTGTTTTTT. This sequence encodes CASSLNRQGGTGELFF. The full variable domain, completed using reference TRBV7-3 and TRBJ2-2, is GAGVSQTPSNKVTEKGKYVELRCDPISGHTALYWYRQSLGQGPEFLIYFQGTGAADDSGLPNDRFFAVRPEGSVSTLKIQRTERGDSAVYLCASSLNRQGGTGELFFGEGSRLTVL.